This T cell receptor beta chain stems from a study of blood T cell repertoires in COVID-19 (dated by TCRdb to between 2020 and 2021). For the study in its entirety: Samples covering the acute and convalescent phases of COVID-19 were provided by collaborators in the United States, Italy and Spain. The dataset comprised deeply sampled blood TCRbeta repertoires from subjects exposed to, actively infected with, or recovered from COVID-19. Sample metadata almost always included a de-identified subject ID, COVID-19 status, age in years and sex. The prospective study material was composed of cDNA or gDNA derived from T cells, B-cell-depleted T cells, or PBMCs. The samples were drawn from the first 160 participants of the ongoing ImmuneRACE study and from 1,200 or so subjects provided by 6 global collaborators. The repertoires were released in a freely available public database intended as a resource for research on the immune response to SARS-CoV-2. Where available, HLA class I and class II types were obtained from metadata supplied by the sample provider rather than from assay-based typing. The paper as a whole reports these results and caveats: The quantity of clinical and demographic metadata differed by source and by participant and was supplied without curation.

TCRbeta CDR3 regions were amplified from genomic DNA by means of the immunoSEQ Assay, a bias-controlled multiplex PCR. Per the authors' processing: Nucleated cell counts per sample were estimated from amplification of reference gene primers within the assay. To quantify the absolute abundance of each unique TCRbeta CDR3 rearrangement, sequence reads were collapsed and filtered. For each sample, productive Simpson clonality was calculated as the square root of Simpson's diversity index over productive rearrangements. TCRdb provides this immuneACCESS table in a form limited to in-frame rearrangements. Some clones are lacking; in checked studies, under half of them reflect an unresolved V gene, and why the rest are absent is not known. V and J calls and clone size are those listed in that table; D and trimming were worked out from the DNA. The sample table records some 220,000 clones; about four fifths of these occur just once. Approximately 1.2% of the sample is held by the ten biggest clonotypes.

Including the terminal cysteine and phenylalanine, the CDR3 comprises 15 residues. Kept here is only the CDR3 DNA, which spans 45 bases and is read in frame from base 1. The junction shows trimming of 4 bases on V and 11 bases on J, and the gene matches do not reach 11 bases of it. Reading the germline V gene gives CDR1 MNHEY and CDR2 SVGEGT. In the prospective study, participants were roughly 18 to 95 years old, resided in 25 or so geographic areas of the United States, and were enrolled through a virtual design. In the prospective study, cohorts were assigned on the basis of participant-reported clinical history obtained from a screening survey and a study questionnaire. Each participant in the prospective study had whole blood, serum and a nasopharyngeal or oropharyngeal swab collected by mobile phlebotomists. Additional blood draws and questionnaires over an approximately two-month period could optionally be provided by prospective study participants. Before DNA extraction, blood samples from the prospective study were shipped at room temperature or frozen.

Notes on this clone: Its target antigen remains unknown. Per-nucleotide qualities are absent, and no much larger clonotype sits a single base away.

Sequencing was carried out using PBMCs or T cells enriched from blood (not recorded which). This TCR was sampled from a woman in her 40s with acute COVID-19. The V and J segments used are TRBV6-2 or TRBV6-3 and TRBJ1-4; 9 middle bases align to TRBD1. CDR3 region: CASSFAGTGSMKLFF. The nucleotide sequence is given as TGTGCCAGCAGTTTCGCCGGGACAGGGAGTATGAAACTGTTTTTT.